This T cell receptor beta chain was found in a study of T-cell memory formation after mild COVID-19. It was 5'RACE with constant-segment primers that produced the TCR alpha and TCR beta cDNA libraries, which carried sample barcodes and UMIs. Each CDR3 protein gets one entry after TCRdb re-called the 5' RACE reads with MiXCR. The sample has a few hundred thousand distinct CDR3 sequences; around 20% are singletons. Note on this clonotype: Antigen: not known.

Germline V gene data show CDR1 as SGHVS and CDR2 as FNYEAQ. V lost 6 bases, J lost 2 bases, and 11 bases lay in between. The CDR3 covers 14 residues. Findings of the study overall: Mainly CM and EM harbored the contracting CD4+ clones; mainly EMRA harbored the CD8+ ones. Day 37-peaking second-wave clones had unconfirmed SARS-CoV-2 specificity.

This clonotype was obtained from an adult woman who had mild COVID-19 (a few samples of this study predate the infection). Cell type and time point are not known. The source material was PBMCs or a T cell subset sorted from them (not recorded which). This sequence joins TRBV7-6 and TRBJ1-3; D might be TRBD1 (6 bases). CDR3 residues: CASSQNRAGNTIYF. The CDR3 coding sequence is TGTGCCAGCAGTCAAAACAGGGCTGGAAACACCATATATTTT.